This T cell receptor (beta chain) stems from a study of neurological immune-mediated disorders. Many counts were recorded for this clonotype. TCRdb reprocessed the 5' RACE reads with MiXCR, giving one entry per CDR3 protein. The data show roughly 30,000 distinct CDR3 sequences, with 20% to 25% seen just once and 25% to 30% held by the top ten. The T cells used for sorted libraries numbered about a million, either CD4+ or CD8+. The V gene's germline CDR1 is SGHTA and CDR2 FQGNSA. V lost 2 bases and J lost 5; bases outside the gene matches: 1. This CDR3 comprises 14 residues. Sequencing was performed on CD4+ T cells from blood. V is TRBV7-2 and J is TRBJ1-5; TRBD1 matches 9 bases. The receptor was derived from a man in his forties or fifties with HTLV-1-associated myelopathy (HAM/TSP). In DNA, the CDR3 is TGTGCCAGCAGCTTATGGACAGGGGATCAGCCCCAGCATTTT. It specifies CASSLWTGDQPQHF. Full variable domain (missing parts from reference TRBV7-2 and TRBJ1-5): GAGVSQSPSNKVTEKGKDVELRCDPISGHTALYWYRQSLGQGLEFLIYFQGNSAPDKSGLPSDRFSAERTGGSVSTLTIQRTQQEDSAVYLCASSLWTGDQPQHFGDGTRLSIL.